The clone carrying this T cell receptor (beta chain) has just a few counts. Antigen unknown. Use of 60 Vbeta and 13 Jbeta primers characterized the PCR. The protocol was immunoSEQ multiplex PCR, while the TCRdb copy is restricted to in-frame clones and leaves out a portion. The sample lists 150,000 to 200,000 clones; roughly three quarters were seen once. V was shortened by 4 bases and J by 8 bases, with 24 bases between the two germline ends. CDR3 size: 17 residues. The germline gives CDR1 SGHRS, CDR2 YFSETQ. These data originate in a study of cytomegalovirus exposure and HLA in healthy donors. General study results and limits: A later analysis by the authors found several of the most significant clusters apparently linked to common viral pathogens. About 87% or about 30% of the time was how often most TCR beta V segments were productive, according to an earlier analysis. Reports indicate that TCR beta sequences accurately predicted the HLA-A and HLA-B alleles of most subjects. Among immune exposure information, only CMV serostatus was available.

The V call is TRBV5-1, the J call TRBJ1-4; D is possibly TRBD1 (6 bases). Material for sequencing was PBMCs. The clonotype comes from a woman in her fifties or sixties in good health and CMV-seronegative. The CDR3, as DNA: TGCGCCAGCAGCCTGGGCGGGAAGGGATCGGGGGGCGAAAAACTGTTTTTT. It encodes CASSLGGKGSGGEKLFF.